This record looks at one T cell receptor (beta chain) sequence and its context. Libraries were prepared by immunoSEQ multiplex PCR; TCRdb keeps only in-frame clonotypes and omits some of them. The table lists tens of thousands of clones, roughly 90% of them singletons. The entry originates in a study of T cell changes during pregnancy in multiple sclerosis. CDR3 size: 14 residues. CDR1 and CDR2 from the germline V gene are SGHTA and FQGNSA. Trimming took 1 base from V and 5 from J, leaving 11 bases between them. Material: peripheral blood, obtained in the second trimester of pregnancy. The chain carries TRBV7-2 and TRBJ1-2, with D maybe TRBD1 (5 bases). The TCR was taken from a female donor with multiple sclerosis, enrolled in a pregnancy study. Here the CDR3 reads CASSLGQGEYGYTF. The CDR3 coding sequence is TGTGCCAGCAGCTTAGGTCAAGGGGAATATGGCTACACCTTC.